One sample yielded the 25 T cell receptor beta chains listed below, sequenced in a study of blood T cell repertoires in COVID-19. Sequenced by immunoSEQ multiplex PCR; TCRdb stores in-frame clones only, minus some. The sample lists fewer than 250,000 clones; around 86% were seen once. The source material was peripheral blood. The receptors here all came from a man aged 55 to 69 who had recovered from COVID-19.

V and J are TRBV12-3 or TRBV12-4 and TRBJ1-3, with unresolved D. Trimming cost V 4 bases and J 4 bases, with 5 bases left between them. There are 12 residues in the CDR3. DNA for the CDR3: TGTGCCAGCAGTTCCTACGGAAACACCATATATTTT. Translation gives CASSSYGNTIYF.

The chain links TRBV2 to TRBJ1-5; 7 bases align to TRBD1. The CDR3 sequence is 13 residues long. Trimming at V came to 8 bases and at J to 2 bases, leaving 3 bases not matched to a gene. Germline loops: CDR1 SNHLY, CDR2 FYNNEI. The CDR3 nucleotides read TGTGCCAGCGCGGACAGGCGCAATCAGCCCCAGCATTTT. Translating gives CASADRRNQPQHF.

The chain recombines TRBV7-3 with TRBJ2-2, with 8 positions matching TRBD2. Germline loops: CDR1 SGHTA, CDR2 FQGTGA. This CDR3 is built from 18 residues. The V and J ends lost 3 bases and 4 bases, in that order; junction bases with no gene match: 13. The CDR3 DNA is TGTGCCAGCAGCTTGACCTCAGGTAGCGGGAAGGTCACCGGGGAGCTGTTTTTT. Its protein is CASSLTSGSGKVTGELFF.

The chain carries TRBV6-5 and TRBJ2-7, with D perhaps matching TRBD1 (5 bases). Trimming cost V 0 bases and J 0 bases, with 12 bases left between them. The CDR3 spans 16 residues. The V gene's germline CDR1 is MNHEY and CDR2 SVGAGI. CDR3 bases: TGTGCCAGCAGTTACTCGTACAGGTTGAGCTCCTACGAGCAGTACTTC. This codes for CASSYSYRLSSYEQYF.

The chain is built from TRBV14 and TRBJ1-2; D possibly corresponds to TRBD1 (5 bases). This CDR3 has 17 amino acids. V was shortened by 1 base and J by 5 bases, with 20 bases between the two germline ends. Per the germline V gene, CDR1 is SGHDN and CDR2 is FVKESK. As DNA, the CDR3 is TGTGCCAGCAGCCAAGGACGGGGGTGGGGCGGCCGATATGGCTACACCTTC. This encodes CASSQGRGWGGRYGYTF. The full variable domain, rest sourced from reference TRBV14 and TRBJ1-2, is EAGVTQFPSHSVIEKGQTVTLRCDPISGHDNLYWYRRVMGKEIKFLLHFVKESKQDESGMPNNRFLAERTGGTYSTLKVQPAELEDSGVYFCASSQGRGWGGRYGYTFGSGTRLTVV.

The chain uses TRBV11-1 and TRBJ2-7; TRBD1 matches 10 bases. The CDR3 sequence is 15 residues long. Trimming cost V 2 bases and J 2 bases; bases outside gene matches: 3. CDR1 SGHAT and CDR2 FQDESV come from the germline V gene (reference sequence). CDR3 in amino acids: CASSLLGQGTYEQYF. The CDR3 DNA sequence: TGTGCCAGCAGCTTATTGGGACAGGGGACCTACGAGCAGTACTTC.

The V call is TRBV4-3, the J call TRBJ1-6; TRBD1 aligns across 7 bases. J was trimmed by 4 bases and V by 3 bases; bases with no gene match: 15. The CDR3 is 19 amino acids. CDR1 and CDR2 (germline): LGHNA, YSLEER. CDR3 in amino acids: CASSQQGGLGQVYNSPLHF. CDR3 bases: TGCGCCAGCAGCCAGCAAGGGGGCTTGGGGCAGGTTTATAATTCACCCCTCCACTTT.

The chain couples TRBV7-8 to TRBJ1-6; no clear D. The V end lost 1 base, the J end lost 9 bases, and 13 bases lay between the germline ends. CDR3 length equals 15 residues. Germline V gene sequence: CDR1 SGHVS, CDR2 FQNEAQ. The CDR3 sequence is CASSLDSSGGSPLHF. CDR3 DNA sequence: TGTGCCAGCAGCTTAGACAGTTCAGGTGGTTCACCCCTCCACTTT.

This chain connects TRBV5-6 to TRBJ1-1, with D perhaps TRBD1 (5 bases). Germline lookup yields CDR1 SGHDT and CDR2 YYEEEE. The CDR3 is 12 residues long. V shed 4 bases and J shed 6 bases, with 10 bases lying between them. Written as DNA, the CDR3 is TGTGCCAGCAGCCTAGAGACAGCTGAAGCTTTCTTT. This codes for CASSLETAEAFF.

This clone showed up just once. The chain uses TRBV9 and TRBJ2-2; 14 positions match TRBD2. This CDR3 contains 19 residues. Germline-derived CDR1 and CDR2 are SGDLS and YYNGEE. The J segment lost 7 bases and the V segment lost 3 bases, leaving 14 bases of the junction unmatched. As DNA, the CDR3 is TGTGCCAGCAGCGCAAACTTAGGACTAGCGGGAGGCCGCGGCGGGGAGCTGTTTTTT. Translating it yields CASSANLGLAGGRGGELFF.

The chain has TRBV24-1 and TRBJ2-3, with 7 bases identical to TRBD2. CDR3 length: 14 residues. V was clipped by 5 bases and J by 2 bases; unmatched bases: 3. Germline assignment: CDR1 KGHDR and CDR2 SFDVKD. For the CDR3, the DNA is TGTGCCACCAGTGCTAGCGGATACACAGATACGCAGTATTTT. Translating gives CATSASGYTDTQYF.

This chain joins TRBV5-4 and TRBJ2-7, with no clear D. V shed 4 bases and J shed 3 bases, with 14 bases lying between them. CDR3 size: 14 residues. The V gene's germline CDR1 is SGHNT and CDR2 YYREEE (reference sequence). The CDR3 region is CASSSPPGVYEQYF. The CDR3 nucleotides read TGTGCCAGCAGCAGCCCCCCCGGAGTCTACGAGCAGTACTTC.

The chain uses TRBV7-2 and TRBJ1-4; possible D gene TRBD1, 5 bases. Germline V gene data show CDR1 as SGHTA and CDR2 as FQGNSA. V lost 4 bases and J lost 8, with 11 bases in between. This CDR3 contains 13 residues. Here the CDR3 reads CASSSRVWEKLFF. The CDR3 nucleotides are TGTGCCAGCAGCTCCAGGGTATGGGAAAAACTGTTTTTT. The complete variable domain, with remaining parts taken from reference TRBV7-2 and TRBJ1-4, reads GAGVSQSPSNKVTEKGKDVELRCDPISGHTALYWYRQSLGQGLEFLIYFQGNSAPDKSGLPSDRFSAERTGGSVSTLTIQRTQQEDSAVYLCASSSRVWEKLFFGSGTQLSVL.

CDR3 sequence: CASSPSRTGSREQYF. CDR3 nucleotide sequence: TGTGCCAGCTCACCCTCCCGGACAGGGAGCCGCGAGCAGTACTTC. The J gene is TRBJ2-7, the V gene TRBV18; 8 bases map to TRBD1. Germline CDR1 and CDR2: KGHSH and LQKENI. This CDR3 spans 15 amino acids. The trim removed 3 bases at V and 6 bases at J, leaving 10 bases unmatched.

V usage is TRBV5-1 and J usage is TRBJ1-6; D call uncertain. Trimming cost V 4 bases and J 0 bases, with 5 bases left between them. CDR1 is SGHRS, CDR2 YFSETQ, per germline. This CDR3 contains 14 residues. CDR3 sequence reads: CASSISSYNSPLHF. The CDR3 DNA is TGCGCCAGCAGCATCAGCTCCTATAATTCACCCCTCCACTTT.

This clone has more than one count but fewer than ten. The V call is TRBV6-5, the J call TRBJ1-5; 7 bases line up with TRBD1. V gave up 10 bases and J gave up 0 bases; unmatched junction bases: 6. Germline CDR1 and CDR2: MNHEY and SVGAGI. This CDR3 has 14 residues. In DNA, the CDR3 is TGTGCCACCCGACAGGGATTTAGCAATCAGCCCCAGCATTTT. Translating it yields CATRQGFSNQPQHF.

This clone was recorded only once. This chain connects TRBV5-5 to TRBJ1-1, with TRBD1 identical over 7 bases. Trimming cost V 3 bases and J 0 bases; bases outside gene matches: 5. In germline, CDR1 is SGHKS, CDR2 YYEKEE (reference sequence). The length of the CDR3 is 15 residues. As DNA, the CDR3 is TGTGCCAGCAGCTACTACAGGGGTTTGAACACTGAAGCTTTCTTT. Protein: CASSYYRGLNTEAFF.

The rearrangement links TRBV9 to TRBJ2-3; possible D gene TRBD2, 5 bases. Germline CDR1 reads SGDLS; CDR2 reads YYNGEE. The V end lost 6 bases, the J end lost 2 bases, and 10 bases lay between the germline ends. The CDR3 loop spans 13 amino acids. The CDR3 protein is CASTRLLTDTQYF. The CDR3, as DNA: TGTGCCAGCACAAGACTACTCACAGATACGCAGTATTTT.

This clone was found a few times. The V gene is TRBV5-6, the J gene TRBJ2-7; no definite D call. Trimming took 0 bases from V and 7 from J, leaving 20 bases between them. This CDR3 is 16 amino acids long. CDR1 and CDR2 (germline): SGHDT, YYEEEE. The CDR3 spells CASSLDGGYHLGEQYF. CDR3 nucleotide sequence: TGTGCCAGCAGCTTGGATGGCGGCTACCACCTAGGAGAGCAGTACTTC.

The chain employs TRBV6-2 or TRBV6-3 and TRBJ1-5; 9 bases match TRBD1. J was trimmed by 5 bases and V by 5 bases; bases with no gene match: 13. The length of the CDR3 is 17 residues. Looked up from germline, CDR1 is MNHEY and CDR2 is SVGEGT. CDR3 residues: CASSPTGTGFRDQPQHF. In DNA, the CDR3 is TGTGCCAGCAGTCCCACCGGGACAGGGTTTCGGGATCAGCCCCAGCATTTT.

The J gene is TRBJ2-2, the V gene TRBV11-2; 9 bases fit TRBD1. The CDR3 runs to 16 residues. Germline V lookup: CDR1 SGHAT, CDR2 FQNNGV. With V trimmed by 5 bases and J by 0 bases, 4 bases remained unmatched. In DNA form, the CDR3 reads TGTGCCAGCAGCCGGGACAGGGCCTCGAACACCGGGGAGCTGTTTTTT. Translated: CASSRDRASNTGELFF.

This chain uses TRBV5-4 with TRBJ2-7; 10 bases map to TRBD1. V was pared by 4 bases and J by 2 bases, with 9 bases of the junction left unmatched. The CDR3 has 16 residues. Germline loops: CDR1 SGHNT, CDR2 YYREEE (reference sequence). The CDR3 DNA follows: TGTGCCAGCAGCCTCGCGGTAGGACAGGGGGCCTACGAGCAGTACTTC. This encodes CASSLAVGQGAYEQYF. Together with reference TRBV5-4 and TRBJ2-7, the CDR3 gives the full variable domain: ETGVTQSPTHLIKTRGQQVTLRCSSQSGHNTVSWYQQALGQGPQFIFQYYREEENGRGNFPPRFSGLQFPNYSSELNVNALELDDSALYLCASSLAVGQGAYEQYFGPGTRLTVT.

The gene calls are TRBV5-1 and TRBJ1-2; D remains ambiguous. The CDR3 is made up of 14 amino acids. Germline V gene sequence: CDR1 SGHRS, CDR2 YFSETQ. V lost 4 bases and J 3 bases, leaving 13 bases between the germline ends. The CDR3 sequence: CASSPGEKYYGYTF. The CDR3 nucleotides are TGCGCCAGCAGCCCGGGAGAGAAGTACTATGGCTACACCTTC.

V is TRBV28 and J is TRBJ1-2; D not resolved. The length of the CDR3 is 11 residues. Germline V gene sequence: CDR1 MDHEN, CDR2 SYDVKM. V lost 7 bases, J lost 8 bases, and 11 bases lay in between. The CDR3 DNA sequence: TGTGCCAGCACTTACCTAGAGGGCTACACCTTC. Translated, it gives CASTYLEGYTF.

This chain joins TRBV11-2 and TRBJ2-3; D is perhaps TRBD2 (5 bases). V gave up 1 base and J gave up 1 base, with 9 bases separating them. The CDR3 totals 15 residues. Germline values: CDR1 SGHAT, CDR2 FQNNGV. In nucleotides, the CDR3 is TGTGCCAGCAGCTTAGTCCTAGCTGGCACAGATACGCAGTATTTT. It codes for CASSLVLAGTDTQYF.